What follows describes a single T cell receptor beta chain. This receptor's antigen is unknown. No clone much larger than this one lies a single base away; base qualities are absent. CDR1 and CDR2 (GTSNPN, SVGIG) derive from the germline V gene (reference sequence). Inclusive of the bounding cysteine and phenylalanine, the CDR3 is 11 residues long. Only CDR3 DNA is held: 33 bases, read in frame from base 1. V loses 4 bases, J loses 5 bases, and the germline ends lie 8 bases apart. This sample is drawn from a study of T cell responses to AZD1222 COVID-19 vaccine (TCRdb year 2021). Broadly, across the study: AZD1222 recipients with second doses at about 4 weeks or about 12 weeks were pooled, because spike-specific TCR depth and breadth did not differ between schedules. A total of around 240 trial participants underwent TCR sequencing, of whom 207 received two doses of AZD1222 and some 26 received two doses of the MenACWY control vaccine. Trial participants were enrolled by age into 18-55, 56-69 and 70-plus year subgroups, with roughly 150, 30 and 60 TCR-sequenced participants respectively.

The CDR3 regions of human TCRbeta chains were subjected to immunosequencing. On the study's bioinformatics: Repertoire TCRs were matched against a reference library of SARS-CoV-2-specific TCRs generated with the MIRA antigen-specificity platform. Breadth was defined as the fraction of unique TCRs that were SARS-CoV-2-associated. Depth was defined as the fraction of total T cells that were SARS-CoV-2-associated. Using the MIRA data, each spike-specific TCR was assigned both to the spike region to which the TCR was reactive and to a CD4 or CD8 class. Log10-transformed breadth and depth values were compared by one-way ANOVA with Sidak's multiple comparisons tests. TCRdb took this table from immuneACCESS and kept in-frame rearrangements with V and J called. Such tables lack part of the clones; where checked against another copy, unresolved V genes explain under half of the gap, and the rest is unexplained. V, J and clone size were drawn from that table, and D and trimming were deduced from the DNA. Counted in this sample were around 140,000 clones; over 75% of them appeared once. Around 8.6% of the sample belongs to the ten largest clones.

The research as a whole found: Reportedly, close to half of the unique spike-specific TCRs recognized epitopes lying outside the regions that are mutated in the B.1.351 and B.1.1.7 variants. Most participants were white British and females outnumbered males, and the authors suggested that clonal diversity may have been underestimated. In the small 56-69-year group, the increase in depth fell short of significance, most likely because of low power. After two AZD1222 doses, both the breadth and the depth of spike-specific TCRs were significantly higher than at day 0 and than in MenACWY recipients. Because no samples from the day 14 peak response were available, repertoires could be characterized only after the peak T cell response. Vaccine-associated CD4 TCRs spanned the whole spike protein, with dominant responses in regions 160-218 and 743-854. Conclusions about previously exposed vaccinees are limited because only six or seven AZD1222 recipients were SARS-CoV-2 seropositive at baseline.

This specimen's time point label, interpreted: baseline before first vaccination. Vaccinee samples came from UK trials COV001 and COV002, including a single-blind randomized controlled phase 2/3 trial of AZD1222 (ChAdOx1 nCoV-19) in healthy adults. For TCRbeta chain sequencing, PBMC samples were collected from trial participants at day 0 and at day 28 after the second dose. The rearranged chain carries TRBV30 and TRBJ1-2; the D gene cannot be resolved reliably. The receptor comes from an adult in good health. The sequences come from peripheral blood, collected on day 0 of AZD1222 vaccination. The encoded CDR3 is CAWNEGYGYTF. The base sequence is TGTGCCTGGAATGAGGGTTATGGCTACACCTTC.